This T cell receptor (beta chain) appears in the sequencing data of a study of PD-1 blockade in classical Hodgkin lymphoma. This clone was recorded once. Antigen unknown. This table comes from immunoSEQ multiplex PCR, and its TCRdb copy is limited to in-frame clones, with some not included. The sample lists around 65,000 clones, 80% to 90% occurring once. This CDR3 is built from 14 residues. Germline lookup yields CDR1 MGHRA and CDR2 YSYEKL. Trimming left V 0 bases short and J 1 base short, with 6 bases between. Each patient experienced a relapse that followed autologous stem cell transplantation, and brentuximab vedotin exposure varied. Patients had relapsed/refractory classical Hodgkin lymphoma with complete response, partial response or progressive disease as best response. Study-wide findings and caveats: By C4D1 there was a significant rise in CD4+ TCR diversity but not in CD8+ TCR diversity. Causes of the repertoire differences remain undefined, possibly disease activity or prior therapy.

The chain employs TRBV4-1 and TRBJ2-5; D gene unclear. The origin of this receptor is a human donor with classical Hodgkin lymphoma. The source was peripheral blood mononuclear cells (PBMCs), collected at baseline. DNA for the CDR3: TGCGCCAGCAGCCAAGAGTTCCCCCAAGAGACCCAGTACTTC. Amino acids: CASSQEFPQETQYF.